The rows below give T cell receptor beta chains drawn from one sample of a study of CD8+ T cells in alopecia areata. The table came from immunoSEQ multiplex PCR; TCRdb's copy has only in-frame clones and leaves some out. This table holds about 200,000 clones, roughly 50% found once. Source material: CD8+ T cells sorted from blood. The origin of the receptors is a human donor in good health. CDR3s include the opening cysteine and the closing phenylalanine or tryptophan.

length	V	J	CDR3
12	TRBV13	TRBJ2-7	CASSEGRGEQYF
18	TRBV11-2	TRBJ2-1	CASSLDWTSGGDYNEQFF
13	TRBV12-5	TRBJ1-5	CASQAGVSQPQHF
17	TRBV30	TRBJ2-1	CAWSVQPGRGDYNEQFF
16	TRBV5-6	TRBJ1-4	CASSLRPRHLNEKLFF
11	TRBV30	TRBJ1-4	CAWTYREKLFF
13	TRBV29-1	TRBJ1-4	CSVAGEGYEKLFF
12	TRBV29-1	TRBJ1-2	CSVGDRYYGYTF
14	TRBV4-1	TRBJ1-1	CASSQDRKGPEAFF
14	TRBV6-1	TRBJ1-2	CASSEGKGGYGYTF
14	TRBV13	TRBJ1-1	CASSFFQSNTEAFF
16	TRBV2	TRBJ2-7	CAIPLRTSDGSYEQYF
14	TRBV7-9	TRBJ2-7	CASSLEQGLYEQYF
12	TRBV11-2	TRBJ1-1	CASSFGNTEAFF
12	TRBV7-9	TRBJ1-1	CASSTSGTEAFF
17	TRBV15	TRBJ2-3	CATSRASGGAGTDTQYF
15	TRBV4-1	TRBJ2-7	CASSQEPGVSYEQYF
15	TRBV2	TRBJ2-7	CASSEEAGGSYEQYF
14	TRBV5-4	TRBJ1-5	CASSFGGFNQPQHF
13	TRBV29-1	TRBJ2-7	CSVDPGQPHEQYF